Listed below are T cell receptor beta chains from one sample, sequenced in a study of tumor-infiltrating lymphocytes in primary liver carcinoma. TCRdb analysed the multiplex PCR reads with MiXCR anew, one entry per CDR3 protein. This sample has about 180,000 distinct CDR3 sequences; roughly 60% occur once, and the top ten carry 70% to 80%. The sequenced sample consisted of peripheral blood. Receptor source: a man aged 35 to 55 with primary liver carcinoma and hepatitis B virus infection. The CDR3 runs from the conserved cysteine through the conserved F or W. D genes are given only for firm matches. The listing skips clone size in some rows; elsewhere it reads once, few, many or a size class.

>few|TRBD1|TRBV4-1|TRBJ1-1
TGCGCCAGCAGCCAAGGGACAGGGCGCAGGAATACTGAAGCTTTCTTT
CASSQGTGRRNTEAFF
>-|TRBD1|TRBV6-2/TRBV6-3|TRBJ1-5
TGTGCCAGCAGAGATCCGGGACAGGGCCAGCCCCAGCATTTT
CASRDPGQGQPQHF
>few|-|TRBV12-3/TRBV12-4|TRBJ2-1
TGTGCCAGCAGTTTCGCCTCCGGCGGCAATGAGCAGTTCTTC
CASSFASGGNEQFF
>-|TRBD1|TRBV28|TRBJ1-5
TGTGCCAGCCAAACAGGGGAGGGTGTCCCCCAGCATTTT
CASQTGEGVPQHF
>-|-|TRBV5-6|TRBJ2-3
TGTGCCAGCAGCTTGGTAAAGGGAACGGGAGCTCCCACAGATACGCAGTATTTT
CASSLVKGTGAPTDTQYF
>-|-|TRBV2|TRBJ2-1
TGTGCCAGCAGCCAACAACCTCCTTCGAGCGCCGAGCAGTTCTTC
CASSQQPPSSAEQFF
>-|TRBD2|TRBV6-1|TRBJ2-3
TGTGCCGTACTAGCGACTAACACCGATACGCAGTATTTT
CAVLATNTDTQYF
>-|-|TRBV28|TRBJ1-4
TGTGCCAGCAGTCCCGACCGGGAGGCTGGTGAAAAACTGTTTTTT
CASSPDREAGEKLFF
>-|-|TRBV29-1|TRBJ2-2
TGCAGCGTTGGGGTGGGAGACGGGGAGCTGTTTTTT
CSVGVGDGELFF
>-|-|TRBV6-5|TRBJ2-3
TGTGCCAGCAGTCTCCTCGGACTGGGTACCACATATACGCAGTATTTT
CASSLLGLGTTYTQYF
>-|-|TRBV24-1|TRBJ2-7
TGTGCCACCAGTGATCCCCCCTCCTACGAGCAGTACTTC
CATSDPPSYEQYF
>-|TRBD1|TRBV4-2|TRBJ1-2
TGTGCCAGCAGACTGCAGGGGGTGCTGGACTATGGCTACACCTTC
CASRLQGVLDYGYTF
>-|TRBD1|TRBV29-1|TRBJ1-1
TGCAGCGTTCTACAGGGGCACACTGAAGCTTTCTTT
CSVLQGHTEAFF
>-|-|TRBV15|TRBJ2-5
TGTGCCACCAGCAATCTAGAGACCCAGTACTTC
CATSNLETQYF
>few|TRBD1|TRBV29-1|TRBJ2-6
TGCAGCGTTGAAGAGAGAAGGGGGCCTGGGGCCAACGTCCTGACTTTC
CSVEERRGPGANVLTF
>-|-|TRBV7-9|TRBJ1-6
TGTGCCAGCAGTTTAGCCCATTCACCCCCCCACTTT
CASSLAHSPPHF
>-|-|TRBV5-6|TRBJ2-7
TGTGCCAGCAGCTTGGTAGGCCCCCTAGACTACGAGCAGTACTTC
CASSLVGPLDYEQYF
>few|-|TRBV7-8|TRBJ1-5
TGTGCCAGCAGCGCCCCGGGACGATATAGCAATCAGCCCCAGCATTTT
CASSAPGRYSNQPQHF
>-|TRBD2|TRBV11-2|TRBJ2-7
TGTGCTAGCAGCTCCACCCCCTCTAGCGGGGGGAACTACGGGCAGTACTTC
CASSSTPSSGGNYGQYF
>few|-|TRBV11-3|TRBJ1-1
TGTGCCAGCAGCCTAATAAAAAACACTGAAGCTCTCTTT
CASSLIKNTEALF
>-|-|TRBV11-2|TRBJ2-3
TGTGCCAGCGGCCACCAAGATACACAGTATTTT
CASGHQDTQYF
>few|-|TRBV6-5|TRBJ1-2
TGTGCCAGCGGGTCGAGGACCTATGGCTACACCTTC
CASGSRTYGYTF
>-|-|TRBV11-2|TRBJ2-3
TGTGCCAGCAGCTTAGTCGATGCGGGGTCAGGTGAAGATACGCAGTATTTT
CASSLVDAGSGEDTQYF
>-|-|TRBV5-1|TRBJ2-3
TGCGCCAGCAGCTTGGAATTTTGGGTTGGAGATACGCAGTATTTT
CASSLEFWVGDTQYF
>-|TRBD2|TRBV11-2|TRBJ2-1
TGTGAGAGCAGCTTAGACCTAGCGGGAGTGGATGAGCAGTTCTTC
CESSLDLAGVDEQFF
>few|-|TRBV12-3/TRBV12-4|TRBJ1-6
TGTGCCAGCAGTTTGGGACTCAGGAGCTCCTATAATTCACCCCTCCACTTT
CASSLGLRSSYNSPLHF
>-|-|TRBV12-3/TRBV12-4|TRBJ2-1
TGTGCCAGCAGTATACTAGCATTATACAATGAGCAGTTCTTC
CASSILALYNEQFF
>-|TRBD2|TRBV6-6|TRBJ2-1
TGTGCCGGCGGTAAGAGGGAGGGCTACAATGAGCAGTTCTTC
CAGGKREGYNEQFF
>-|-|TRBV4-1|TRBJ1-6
TGCGCCAGCAGCCCGGATTCACGCCTCCACTTT
CASSPDSRLHF
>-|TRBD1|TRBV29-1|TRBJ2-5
TGCAGCGCTGGGACAGGGGAGGGGGAGACCCGGTACTTC
CSAGTGEGETRYF
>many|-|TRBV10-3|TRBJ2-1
TGTGCCATCAGTGAGTCTAGGGCGGCCGATGAGCAGTTCTTC
CAISESRAADEQFF
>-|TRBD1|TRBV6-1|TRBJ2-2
TGTGCCAGCAGTGAAACGACAGGGGGTGGCGGGGAGCTGTTCTTT
CASSETTGGGGELFF
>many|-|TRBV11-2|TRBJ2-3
TGTGCCAGCAGCTTTCCGCGGCAAGATACGCAGTATTTT
CASSFPRQDTQYF
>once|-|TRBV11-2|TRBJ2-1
TGTGCCAGCAGCTTCCTCCCGGGGGCTTTCCTTATCTACAATGAGCAGTTCTTC
CASSFLPGAFLIYNEQFF
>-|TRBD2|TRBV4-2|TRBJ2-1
TGTGCCAGCAGCCAAGATAGGCGGGAGGGCAGGTGGCAGTTCTTC
CASSQDRREGRWQFF
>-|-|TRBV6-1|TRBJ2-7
TGTGCCAGTGGCCGGGACGGAAACTACGAGCAGTACTTC
CASGRDGNYEQYF
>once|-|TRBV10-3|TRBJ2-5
TGTGCCATCAGTGAGTCGGCGGGGACACCCCAACAGACCCAGTACTTC
CAISESAGTPQQTQYF
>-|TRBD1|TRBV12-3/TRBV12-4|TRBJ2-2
TGTGCCAGCGGTCCCACAGGGGGCCCCGGGGAGCTGTTTTTT
CASGPTGGPGELFF
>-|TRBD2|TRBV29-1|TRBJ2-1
TGCAGCGCTGGGGGGGTTGACGGGACTAGCGGGAGCGGTGAGCAGTTCTTC
CSAGGVDGTSGSGEQFF
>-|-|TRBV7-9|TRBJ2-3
TGTGCCAGCAGCCAGAGACAGAGCACAGATACGCAGTATTTT
CASSQRQSTDTQYF
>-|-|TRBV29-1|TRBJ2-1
TGCAGCGTTCCCGAGTCAGGATTTTTTAACCTCTACAGTGAGCAGTTCTTC
CSVPESGFFNLYSEQFF
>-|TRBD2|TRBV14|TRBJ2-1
TGTGCCAGCAGCTCTCGGACTAGTGTCTACAATGAGCAGTCCTTC
CASSSRTSVYNEQSF
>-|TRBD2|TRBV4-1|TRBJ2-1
TGCGCCAGCAACCAGAGACAATCTAGCGGGTATGAGAATGAGCAGTTCTTC
CASNQRQSSGYENEQFF
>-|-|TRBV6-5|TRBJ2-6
TGTGCCAGCAGATCCGGCGAGTACTCTGGGGCCAACGTCCTGACTTTC
CASRSGEYSGANVLTF
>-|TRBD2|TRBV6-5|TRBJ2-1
TGTGCCAGCAGTTACAGGACTAGCGGGAGGGCGGTGTTCTTC
CASSYRTSGRAVFF